Each of the 5 T cell receptor beta chains below was sequenced from the same sample in a study of T cell repertoires in cytomegalovirus infection. MiXCR, run by TCRdb on the reads, gives a single entry per CDR3 protein. The sample shows a few hundred thousand distinct CDR3 sequences, roughly 15% of them seen only once. The specimen sequenced was PBMCs. The receptors shown here come from a human donor in good health (CMV status not recorded). Some clones in this sample may be carry-over from other donors' samples.

This clonotype was detected many times. The chain is built from TRBV12-3 or TRBV12-4 and TRBJ2-4; perhaps TRBD2 as D (6 bases). CDR3 length equals 15 residues. Trimming left V 6 bases short and J 0 bases short, with 12 bases between. The CDR3: CASSPGGLAKNIQYF. CDR3 sequence (DNA): TGTGCCAGCAGCCCTGGAGGGCTAGCCAAAAACATTCAGTACTTC.

This chain joins TRBV28 and TRBJ2-5; D remains unclear. CDR1 and CDR2 from the germline V gene are MDHEN and SYDVKM. CDR3 length: 15 residues. V dropped 6 bases and J dropped 0 bases, with 14 bases sitting between them. In DNA form, the CDR3 reads TGTGCCAGCAGCCCAACGGGCAGATACCAAGAGACCCAGTACTTC. Translated, it gives CASSPTGRYQETQYF.

The chain has TRBV12-3 or TRBV12-4 and TRBJ1-4, with TRBD1 as a possible D gene (6 bases). The V gene lost 3 bases and the J gene lost 10 bases, with 21 bases spanning the gap. The CDR3 consists of 16 residues. The CDR3 spells CASSFVVGQRKGKLFF. CDR3 in DNA: TGTGCCAGCAGTTTCGTGGTTGGACAGCGGAAGGGAAAACTGTTTTTT.

The chain combines TRBV5-1 with TRBJ2-5; D call uncertain. V shed 4 bases and J shed 5 bases, with 18 bases lying between them. CDR1 SGHRS and CDR2 YFSETQ come from the germline V gene. The CDR3 extends over 15 amino acids. The CDR3 region is CASSESGFPAETQYF. CDR3 DNA: TGCGCCAGCAGCGAGTCCGGGTTCCCGGCGGAGACCCAGTACTTC. Drawing the rest from reference TRBV5-1 and TRBJ2-5, the complete variable domain is KAGVTQTPRYLIKTRGQQVTLSCSPISGHRSVSWYQQTPGQGLQFLFEYFSETQRNKGNFPGRFSGRQFSNSRSEMNVSTLELGDSALYLCASSESGFPAETQYFGPGTRLLVL.

The V call is TRBV2, the J call TRBJ2-7; D possibly matches TRBD1 or TRBD2 (6 bases each). V lost 8 bases to trimming and J lost 5 bases, with 19 bases between them. The CDR3 covers 14 residues. Looked up from germline, CDR1 is SNHLY and CDR2 is FYNNEI. The chain's CDR3 is CASGGPAGSDEQYF. CDR3 nucleotide sequence: TGTGCCAGCGGGGGGCCAGCGGGTTCGGACGAGCAGTACTTC.